This T cell receptor (beta chain) appears in the sequencing data of a study of PD-1 blockade in mismatch repair-deficient tumors. Turning to this clone: No antigen is known for it.

Trimming pared 2 bases from V and 4 bases from J, leaving 12 bases between. The CDR3 runs 15 residues. The germline gives CDR1 PRHDT, CDR2 FYEKMQ (reference sequence). The protocol was immunoSEQ multiplex PCR, while the TCRdb copy is restricted to in-frame clones and leaves out a portion. The sample records about 100,000 clones, about 79% being singletons. Study-wide results and caveats: Tumor-resident clones, often absent from pretreatment blood, expanded after pembrolizumab and then contracted.

This rearrangement joins TRBV13 to TRBJ2-1; no definite D call. This TCR was recovered from an adult with mismatch repair-deficient cancer. Sequencing was performed on peripheral blood, taken 35 to 37 weeks after starting pembrolizumab. The CDR3 region is CASSLYKTAYNEQFF. The CDR3 DNA reads as TGTGCCAGCAGCTTATATAAAACGGCATACAATGAGCAGTTCTTC.